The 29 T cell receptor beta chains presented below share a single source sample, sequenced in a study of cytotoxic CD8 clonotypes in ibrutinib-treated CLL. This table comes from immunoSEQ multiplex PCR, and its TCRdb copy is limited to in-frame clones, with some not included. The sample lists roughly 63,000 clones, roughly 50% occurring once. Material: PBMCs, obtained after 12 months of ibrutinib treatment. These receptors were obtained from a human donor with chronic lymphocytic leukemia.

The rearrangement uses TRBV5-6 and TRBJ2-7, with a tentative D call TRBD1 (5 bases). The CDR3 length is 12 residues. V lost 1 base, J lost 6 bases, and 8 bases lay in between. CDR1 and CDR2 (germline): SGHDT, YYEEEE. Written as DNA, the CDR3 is TGTGCCAGCAGCTTGAGGGGTCTCGAGCAGTACTTC. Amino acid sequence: CASSLRGLEQYF.

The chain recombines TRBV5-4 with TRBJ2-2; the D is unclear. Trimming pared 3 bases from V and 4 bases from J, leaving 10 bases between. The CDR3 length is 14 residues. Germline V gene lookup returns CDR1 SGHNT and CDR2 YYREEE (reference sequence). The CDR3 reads CASSWSPSTGELFF. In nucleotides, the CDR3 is TGTGCCAGCAGCTGGAGTCCCTCCACCGGGGAGCTGTTTTTT.

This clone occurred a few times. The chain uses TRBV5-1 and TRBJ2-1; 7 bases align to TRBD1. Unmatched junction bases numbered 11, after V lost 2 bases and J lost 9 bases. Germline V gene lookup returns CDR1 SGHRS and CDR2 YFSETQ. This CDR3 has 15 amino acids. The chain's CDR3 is CASSFGYQGELEQFF. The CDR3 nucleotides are TGCGCCAGCAGCTTTGGCTACCAGGGGGAACTTGAGCAGTTCTTC.

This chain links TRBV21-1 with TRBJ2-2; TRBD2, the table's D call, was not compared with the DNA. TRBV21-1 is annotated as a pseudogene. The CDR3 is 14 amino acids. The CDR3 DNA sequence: TGTGCCAGCAGCAAATCGAGAACCACCGGGGAGCTGTTTTTT. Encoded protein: CASSKSRTTGELFF.

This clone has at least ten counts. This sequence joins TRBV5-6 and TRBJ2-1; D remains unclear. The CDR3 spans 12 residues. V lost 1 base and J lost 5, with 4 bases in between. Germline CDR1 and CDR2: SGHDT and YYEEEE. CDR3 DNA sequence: TGTGCCAGCAGCTTGAAGGACAATGAGCAGTTCTTC. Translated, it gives CASSLKDNEQFF. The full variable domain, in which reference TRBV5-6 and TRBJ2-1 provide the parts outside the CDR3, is DAGVTQSPTHLIKTRGQQVTLRCSPKSGHDTVSWYQQALGQGPQFIFQYYEEEERQRGNFPDRFSGHQFPNYSSELNVNALLLGDSALYLCASSLKDNEQFFGPGTRLTVL.

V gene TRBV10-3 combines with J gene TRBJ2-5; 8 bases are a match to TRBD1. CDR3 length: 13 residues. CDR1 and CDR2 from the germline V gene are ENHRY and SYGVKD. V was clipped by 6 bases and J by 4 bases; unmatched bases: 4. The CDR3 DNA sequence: TGTGCCATCAGCGACAGGGGCCGAGAGACCCAGTACTTC. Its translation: CAISDRGRETQYF.

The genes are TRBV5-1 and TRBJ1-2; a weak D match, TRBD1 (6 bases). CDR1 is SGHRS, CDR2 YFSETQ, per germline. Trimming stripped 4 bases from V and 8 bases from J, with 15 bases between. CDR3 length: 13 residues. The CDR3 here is CASSPAGARGYTF. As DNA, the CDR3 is TGCGCCAGCAGCCCCGCGGGGGCTAGGGGCTACACCTTC.

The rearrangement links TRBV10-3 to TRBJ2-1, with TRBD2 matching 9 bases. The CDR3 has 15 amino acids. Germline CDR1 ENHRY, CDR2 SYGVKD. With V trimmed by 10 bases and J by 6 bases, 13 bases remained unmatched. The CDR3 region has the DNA TGTGCCACCACCCCGAGGAGCGGGAGGAGCAATGAGCAGTTCTTC. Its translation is CATTPRSGRSNEQFF.

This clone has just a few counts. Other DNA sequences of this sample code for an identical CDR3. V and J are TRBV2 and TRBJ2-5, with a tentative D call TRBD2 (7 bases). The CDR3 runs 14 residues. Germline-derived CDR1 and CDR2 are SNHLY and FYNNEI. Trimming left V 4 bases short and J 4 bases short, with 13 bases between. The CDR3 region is CASSGGGRRETQYF. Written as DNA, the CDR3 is TGTGCCAGCAGTGGGGGGGGGCGCCGAGAGACCCAGTACTTC.

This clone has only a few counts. The DNA of the CDR3 is TGCAGCGTTCGGGGGTGGAATGAGCAGTTCTTC. It encodes CSVRGWNEQFF. The gene calls are TRBV29-1 and TRBJ2-1; perhaps TRBD2 as D (6 bases). V lost 5 bases to trimming and J lost 7 bases, with 9 bases between them. Germline lookup yields CDR1 SQVTM and CDR2 ANQGSEA. The CDR3 loop spans 11 amino acids.

CDR3: CASSPSRGGTNEQFF. In DNA form, the CDR3 reads TGTGCCAGCTCCCCAAGCCGGGGCGGGACCAATGAGCAGTTCTTC. This chain joins TRBV18 and TRBJ2-1; the D gene is possibly TRBD2 (6 bases). Germline V CDR1 and CDR2: KGHSH, LQKENI. The CDR3 loop spans 15 amino acids. Trimming removed 6 bases from V and 6 bases from J, with 18 bases in between.

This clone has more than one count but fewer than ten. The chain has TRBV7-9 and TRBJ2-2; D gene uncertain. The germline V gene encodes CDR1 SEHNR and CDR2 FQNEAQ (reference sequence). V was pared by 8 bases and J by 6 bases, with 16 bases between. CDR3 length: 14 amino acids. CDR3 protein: CASAPLGFAGELFF. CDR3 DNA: TGTGCCAGCGCTCCCTTGGGATTTGCCGGGGAGCTGTTTTTT.

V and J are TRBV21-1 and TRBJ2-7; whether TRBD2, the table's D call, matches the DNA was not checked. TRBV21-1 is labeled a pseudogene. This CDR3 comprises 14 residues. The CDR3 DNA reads TGTGCCAGCAGCAACGTCGGGAGTACCTACGAGCAGTACTTC. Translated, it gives CASSNVGSTYEQYF.

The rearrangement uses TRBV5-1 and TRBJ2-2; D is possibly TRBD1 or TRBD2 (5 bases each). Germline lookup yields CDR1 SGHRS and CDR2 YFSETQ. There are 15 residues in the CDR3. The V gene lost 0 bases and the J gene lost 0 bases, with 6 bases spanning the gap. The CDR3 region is CASSLGGANTGELFF. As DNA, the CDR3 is TGCGCCAGCAGCTTGGGAGGGGCGAACACCGGGGAGCTGTTTTTT.

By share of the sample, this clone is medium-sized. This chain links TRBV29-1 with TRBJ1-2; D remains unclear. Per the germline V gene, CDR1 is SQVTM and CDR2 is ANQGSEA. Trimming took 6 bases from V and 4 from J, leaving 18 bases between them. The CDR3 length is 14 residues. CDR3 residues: CSVVDRASVYGYTF. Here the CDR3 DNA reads TGCAGCGTCGTAGACCGAGCCTCGGTCTATGGCTACACCTTC.

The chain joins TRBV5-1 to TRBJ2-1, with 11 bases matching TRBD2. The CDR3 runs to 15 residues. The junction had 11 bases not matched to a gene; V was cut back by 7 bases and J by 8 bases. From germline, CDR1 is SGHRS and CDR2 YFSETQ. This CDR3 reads CASRLELAGVDEQFF. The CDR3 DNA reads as TGCGCCAGCCGGCTAGAACTAGCGGGAGTGGATGAGCAGTTCTTC.

The CDR3 loop reads CASRTRILYQETQYF. The DNA for the CDR3 is TGTGCCAGCAGGACGAGGATTCTGTACCAAGAGACCCAGTACTTC. This sequence joins TRBV5-8 and TRBJ2-5; D is unclear. The CDR3 is made up of 15 amino acids. The V and J ends lost 5 bases and 0 bases respectively, with 14 bases between them. From germline, CDR1 is SGHTS and CDR2 YDEGEE.

CDR3 coding DNA: TGTGCCAGCAGCGGGAGGGCTGAAGCTTTCTTT. This codes for CASSGRAEAFF. V gene TRBV28 combines with J gene TRBJ1-1; D unresolved. Germline assignment: CDR1 MDHEN and CDR2 SYDVKM. This CDR3 spans 11 amino acids. V lost 6 bases and J 6 bases, leaving 8 bases between the germline ends.

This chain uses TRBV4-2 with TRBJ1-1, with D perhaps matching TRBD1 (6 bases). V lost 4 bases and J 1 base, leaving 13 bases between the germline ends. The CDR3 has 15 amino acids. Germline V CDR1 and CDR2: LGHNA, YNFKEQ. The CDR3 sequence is CASSLYLTGNTEAFF. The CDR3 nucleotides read TGTGCCAGCAGCCTTTATTTGACAGGGAACACTGAAGCTTTCTTT.

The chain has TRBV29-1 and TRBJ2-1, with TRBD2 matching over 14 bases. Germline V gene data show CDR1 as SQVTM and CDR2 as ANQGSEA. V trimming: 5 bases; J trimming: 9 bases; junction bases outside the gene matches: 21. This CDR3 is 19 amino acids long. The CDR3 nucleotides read TGCAGCGTTAGGGGGGGACTAGCGGGAGTTGGCCTCTCTTATAGTGAGCAGTTCTTC. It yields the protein CSVRGGLAGVGLSYSEQFF.

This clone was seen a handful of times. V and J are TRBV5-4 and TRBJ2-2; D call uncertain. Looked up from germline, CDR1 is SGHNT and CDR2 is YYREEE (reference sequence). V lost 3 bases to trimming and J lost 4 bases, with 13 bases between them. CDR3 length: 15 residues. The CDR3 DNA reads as TGTGCCAGCAGCTACGGGTCTATGGGCACCGGGGAGCTGTTTTTT. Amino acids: CASSYGSMGTGELFF.

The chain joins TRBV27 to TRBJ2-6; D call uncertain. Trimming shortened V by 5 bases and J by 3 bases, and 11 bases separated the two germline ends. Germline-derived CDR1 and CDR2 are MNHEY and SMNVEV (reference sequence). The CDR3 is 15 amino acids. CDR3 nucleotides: TGTGCCAGCAGTCTAACTGGGTTTGGGGCCAACGTCCTGACTTTC. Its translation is CASSLTGFGANVLTF.

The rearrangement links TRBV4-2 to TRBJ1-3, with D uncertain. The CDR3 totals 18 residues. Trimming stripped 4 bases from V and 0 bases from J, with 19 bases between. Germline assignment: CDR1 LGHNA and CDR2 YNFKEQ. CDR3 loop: CASSPPLDRSISGNTIYF. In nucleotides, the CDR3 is TGTGCCAGCAGCCCCCCCTTGGACCGTTCCATCTCTGGAAACACCATATATTTT.

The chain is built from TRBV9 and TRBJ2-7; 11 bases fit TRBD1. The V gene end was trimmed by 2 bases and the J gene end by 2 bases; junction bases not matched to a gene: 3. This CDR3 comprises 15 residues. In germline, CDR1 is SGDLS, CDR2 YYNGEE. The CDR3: CASSVGGQGAYEQYF. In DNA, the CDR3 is TGTGCCAGCAGCGTGGGGGGACAGGGGGCCTACGAGCAGTACTTC.

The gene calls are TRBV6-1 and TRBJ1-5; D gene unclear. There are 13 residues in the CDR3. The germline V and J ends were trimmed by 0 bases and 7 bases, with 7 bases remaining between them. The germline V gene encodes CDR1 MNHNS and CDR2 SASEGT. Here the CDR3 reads CASSEARLQPQHF. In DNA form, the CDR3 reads TGTGCCAGCAGTGAAGCGAGGTTGCAGCCCCAGCATTTT.

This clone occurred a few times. CDR3 loop: CASSLRSASGVSSYEQYF. CDR3 DNA sequence: TGCGCCAGCAGCTTGAGGTCGGCTAGCGGGGTTAGCTCCTACGAGCAGTACTTC. The chain couples TRBV5-1 to TRBJ2-7, with TRBD2 identical over 9 bases. CDR1 is SGHRS and CDR2 is YFSETQ in the germline V gene. The trim removed 1 base at V and 0 bases at J, leaving 11 bases unmatched. This CDR3 is built from 18 residues.

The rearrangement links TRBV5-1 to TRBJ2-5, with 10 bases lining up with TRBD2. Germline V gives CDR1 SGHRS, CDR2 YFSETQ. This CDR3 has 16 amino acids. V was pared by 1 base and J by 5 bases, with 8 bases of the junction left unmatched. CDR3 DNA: TGCGCCAGCAGCTTGTCCAGCGGGGGGGCTTGGGAGACCCAGTACTTC. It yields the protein CASSLSSGGAWETQYF.

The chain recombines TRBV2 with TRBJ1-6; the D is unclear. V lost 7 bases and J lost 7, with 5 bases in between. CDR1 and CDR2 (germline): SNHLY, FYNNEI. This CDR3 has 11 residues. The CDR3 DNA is TGTGCCAGCACTCCCAATTCACCCCTCCACTTT. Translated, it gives CASTPNSPLHF.

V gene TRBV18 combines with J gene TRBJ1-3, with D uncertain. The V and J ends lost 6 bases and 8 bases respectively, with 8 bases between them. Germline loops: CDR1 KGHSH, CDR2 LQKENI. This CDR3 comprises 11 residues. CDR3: CASSPKDTIYF. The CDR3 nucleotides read TGTGCCAGCTCCCCTAAAGACACCATATATTTT.